The text below deals with one TCR beta chain. The germline V gene encodes CDR1 MNHEY and CDR2 SVGAGI. This CDR3 has 16 residues. V lost 7 bases and J lost 6; bases outside the gene matches: 8. The sample originates from a study of blood T cells in healthy people across ages. Together with a sample-barcoded 5' primer, a J-beta primer mix was included in a second PCR lasting roughly 6 to 12 cycles. TCRdb independently ran MiXCR on the 5' RACE reads; one entry per CDR3 protein. The repertoire holds over 1.5 million distinct CDR3 sequences, with 49% as singletons. Sequenced material: blood. The sequence was obtained from a woman in her thirties or forties in good health. The J gene is TRBJ2-1, the V gene TRBV6-5; the match to TRBD2 covers 14 bases. CDR3 DNA sequence: TGTGCCAGCAAACTGACTAGCGGGGGGGCCTCCAATGAGCAGTTCTTC. Translation gives CASKLTSGGASNEQFF.